This T cell receptor beta chain was recorded in a study of blood T cell repertoires in COVID-19. V dropped 2 bases and J dropped 0 bases, with 8 bases sitting between them. The CDR3 is 15 amino acids. Germline CDR1 LGHDT, CDR2 YNNKEL (reference sequence). This clone is a singleton in its sample. Measured with immunoSEQ multiplex PCR; TCRdb has only the in-frame clones, and not every one. The sample shows under 300,000 clones, roughly 82% of them seen only once. The sequencing input was peripheral blood. The chain combines TRBV3-1 (or the pseudogene TRBV3-2) with TRBJ2-1; TRBD2 is a possible D gene (5 bases). This clonotype was obtained from a man aged 35 to 55 who had recovered from COVID-19. The CDR3 sequence is CASSQRADSYNEQFF. The CDR3, as DNA: TGTGCCAGCAGCCAACGAGCGGACTCCTACAATGAGCAGTTCTTC.